Listed here are 7 T cell receptor beta chains from one sample, sequenced in a study of CD8 T cells in ankylosing spondylitis. Findings and caveats of the study: Typical of ankylosing spondylitis blood, it appeared, was a TCR beta motif of roughly eight highly homologous variants.

TCRdb called the 5' RACE reads again in MiXCR, with one record for every CDR3 protein. The sample holds over 600,000 distinct CDR3 sequences; around 20% are singletons and the top ten take 15% to 20%. These receptors have no identified antigens. The sequenced material came from blood, either unsorted or a sorted T cell fraction (not recorded which). The source of these receptors is a male donor with ankylosing spondylitis.

This clonotype was detected only a few times. The chain carries TRBV9 and TRBJ2-7, with TRBD2 matching 7 bases. This CDR3 has 16 residues. The V gene's germline CDR1 is SGDLS and CDR2 YYNGEE. Trimming cost V 4 bases and J 4 bases; bases outside gene matches: 14. The CDR3 loop is CASSPHVAGVLYEQYF. The DNA of the CDR3 is TGTGCCAGCAGCCCCCACGTTGCGGGAGTACTATACGAGCAGTACTTC.

A few counts support this clonotype. This CDR3 is CASSLSTASTDTQYF. The CDR3, as DNA: TGTGCCAGCAGTTTATCGACAGCTAGCACAGATACGCAGTATTTT. J is TRBJ2-3 and V is TRBV12-3 or TRBV12-4, with a possible D match to TRBD1 (5 bases). V was pared by 2 bases and J by 0 bases, with 9 bases between. CDR3 length equals 15 residues.

This clonotype was counted only a few times. The rearrangement uses TRBV20-1 and TRBJ2-1; D remains ambiguous. Trimming cost V 3 bases and J 6 bases, with 9 bases left between them. The germline V gene has CDR1 DFQATT and CDR2 SNEGSKA (reference sequence). The CDR3 is made up of 12 amino acids. The CDR3: CSASGSANEQFF. In DNA, the CDR3 is TGCAGTGCTAGTGGCTCGGCCAATGAGCAGTTCTTC.

This clonotype was counted only a few times. The chain recombines TRBV7-9 with TRBJ2-5; the match to TRBD1 covers 8 bases. CDR3 size: 15 residues. CDR1 and CDR2 from the germline V gene are SEHNR and FQNEAQ (reference sequence). The V segment lost 4 bases and the J segment 2 bases; nucleotides outside the gene matches: 6. As DNA, the CDR3 is TGTGCCAGCAGCTACCCGACAGGGGTGCAAGAGACCCAGTACTTC. Its protein is CASSYPTGVQETQYF.

In this sample, this clonotype turned up a few times. This chain joins TRBV12-3 or TRBV12-4 and TRBJ1-1; unclear D gene. CDR3 size: 16 residues. Trimming shortened V by 0 bases and J by 0 bases, and 11 bases separated the two germline ends. CDR3 nucleotide sequence: TGTGCCAGCAGTTTAGCAGAGAGCAGGCTGAACACTGAAGCTTTCTTT. It specifies CASSLAESRLNTEAFF.

This clonotype appeared many times. The chain couples TRBV5-1 to TRBJ2-3, with a possible D match to TRBD2 (5 bases). This CDR3 comprises 15 residues. With 0 bases removed from V and 4 bases from J, the gap between germline ends came to 12 bases. Germline V gene sequence: CDR1 SGHRS, CDR2 YFSETQ. The CDR3 coding sequence is TGCGCCAGCAGCTTGGAGAGGGCCGCGGCAGATACGCAGTATTTT. Translating it yields CASSLERAAADTQYF.

In its sample, this clonotype was seen a few times. V gene TRBV20-1 combines with J gene TRBJ2-7; 10 bases align to TRBD2. The V gene's germline CDR1 is DFQATT and CDR2 SNEGSKA (reference sequence). The V segment lost 1 base and the J segment 3 bases; nucleotides outside the gene matches: 3. The CDR3 covers 14 residues. CDR3 loop: CSARGWTSGYEQYF. The CDR3 nucleotides read TGCAGTGCTAGAGGGTGGACTAGCGGCTACGAGCAGTACTTC.